This is a list of T cell receptor beta chains from one sample in a study of cytomegalovirus exposure and HLA in healthy donors. Method: immunoSEQ multiplex PCR; TCRdb's copy keeps in-frame clones and lacks some. The data hold some 180,000 clones, with 70% to 75% observed a single time. The specimen was PBMCs. These receptors came from a male donor in good health and CMV-seronegative. Each CDR3 is given without its conserved first and last residue.

v_call cdr3_aa
TRBV28 ASSPAGARKKLF
TRBV6-5 ASSPSGGEADTQY
TRBV19 ASSIGGHTEAF
TRBV30 AWSQLGLPYNEQF
TRBV7-7 ASSPGGRTDTQY
TRBV6-6 ASSYRNEQF
TRBV4-2 ASSQEDAPRTYEQY
TRBV6-6 ASSYDGLAVYNEQF
TRBV7-9 ASSVGLGGNEKLF
TRBV30 AWSGGLGSPLH
TRBV30 AYTGIYLTDTQY
TRBV30 AWRGDANQPQH
TRBV6-5 ASSYSYRDQPQH
TRBV6-5 ASSSIAGGTQETQY
TRBV6-6 ASNDVGTGDSGYT
TRBV9 ASVPTGTLGGYT
TRBV30 AWHGDTQY
TRBV7-9 ASSFTGMNTEAF
TRBV7-3 ASSPGQGAFYEQY
TRBV15 ATSRGLTSAYEQY
TRBV5-4 ASSLRLAGGPDTQY
TRBV30 AWSVQRDQPQH